A single sample is the source of the 30 T cell receptor beta chains below, sequenced in a study of vaccination effects on CD4 cells after COVID-19. Sequencing was performed with immunoSEQ multiplex PCR; in TCRdb, only in-frame clones are kept and a portion is missing. Of 67,000 or so clones listed, roughly 72% are singletons. Prior to sequencing, the ViraFEST assay stimulated PBMC with viral peptide pools, which expanded the antigen-specific CD4+ T cells. Having been cultured for roughly 11 days, the cells underwent CD4+ T cell isolation. Nucleocapsid antibody tests were negative, and the vaccine recipients had no prior SARS-CoV-2 infection. No antigen has been identified for these receptors. The specimen was CD4+ T cells from PBMCs cultured with HCoV-OC43 spike peptides, collected before COVID-19 vaccination. Documented subset: HCoV-OC43 spike overlapping peptide pool stimulation. These receptors came from a human donor who received a COVID-19 vaccine.

The chain employs TRBV11-2 and TRBJ2-2; 7 bases map to TRBD1. From germline, CDR1 is SGHAT and CDR2 FQNNGV. V trimming: 5 bases; J trimming: 1 base; junction bases outside the gene matches: 4. The CDR3 sequence is 15 residues long. CDR3 coding DNA: TGTGCCAGCAGCCTGGGACAGCGGAACACCGGGGAGCTGTTTTTT. Protein sequence: CASSLGQRNTGELFF.

The V call is TRBV7-2, the J call TRBJ1-5; 8 positions match TRBD1. Germline V lookup: CDR1 SGHTA, CDR2 FQGNSA. The CDR3 runs 16 residues. Losses at the gene ends were 8 bases for V and 6 bases for J; bases not matched to a gene: 15. CDR3 DNA sequence: TGTGCCAGCTCAGGGGGCACTGTGGTCGGGTCTCAGCCCCAGCATTTT. Amino acid sequence: CASSGGTVVGSQPQHF.

This chain uses TRBV4-1 with TRBJ2-5; the match to TRBD2 covers 10 bases. The trim removed 4 bases at V and 2 bases at J, leaving 7 bases unmatched. This CDR3 has 16 amino acids. The germline CDR1 and CDR2 sequences are MGHRA and YSYEKL. The CDR3 nucleotides are TGCGCCAGCAGCCTCCTAGCGGGAGCCGAACAAGAGACCCAGTACTTC. Its translation is CASSLLAGAEQETQYF.

The chain couples TRBV4-1 to TRBJ1-1; D remains unclear. V was cut by 3 bases and J by 1 base, with 12 bases left in between. This CDR3 comprises 15 residues. The germline V gene has CDR1 MGHRA and CDR2 YSYEKL. As DNA, the CDR3 is TGCGCCAGCAGCCAGCCTTTTCAGGAGAACACTGAAGCTTTCTTT. Residues: CASSQPFQENTEAFF.

The CDR3 DNA is TGTGCCAGTAGCGTGGACAGCAACTATGGCTACACCTTC. Translation: CASSVDSNYGYTF. The chain uses TRBV19 and TRBJ1-2; a weak D match, TRBD1 (6 bases). This CDR3 spans 13 amino acids. Germline loops: CDR1 LNHDA, CDR2 SQIVND (reference sequence). The V end was cut by 6 bases, the J end by 2 bases, with 10 bases between.

V gene TRBV5-1 combines with J gene TRBJ2-3; perhaps TRBD1 as D (7 bases). Germline lookup yields CDR1 SGHRS and CDR2 YFSETQ. The CDR3 consists of 14 residues. V lost 4 bases, J lost 2 bases, and 11 bases lay in between. The CDR3 DNA sequence: TGCGCCAGCAGCGGAGGGGGCATCACAGATACGCAGTATTTT. It encodes CASSGGGITDTQYF.

J is TRBJ1-4 and V is TRBV19; D gene unclear. V lost 8 bases and J lost 5, with 9 bases in between. Per germline, CDR1 LNHDA and CDR2 SQIVND (reference sequence). There are 12 residues in the CDR3. Here the CDR3 DNA reads TGTGCCAGTTCAGTGATGAATGAAAAACTGTTTTTT. Its protein is CASSVMNEKLFF.

The chain links TRBV4-2 to TRBJ2-3; 10 nucleotides agree with TRBD2. Looked up from germline, CDR1 is LGHNA and CDR2 is YNFKEQ. The CDR3 runs to 16 residues. V lost 4 bases, J lost 5 bases, and 9 bases stayed unmatched. CDR3 DNA sequence: TGTGCCAGCAGCCCTTCCAGCGGGGGGGCCCAAGATACGCAGTATTTT. This gives the protein CASSPSSGGAQDTQYF.

The chain recombines TRBV4-1 with TRBJ1-6, with 12 bases identical to TRBD1. Germline CDR1 is MGHRA and CDR2 is YSYEKL. With V trimmed by 6 bases and J by 5 bases, 8 bases remained unmatched. This CDR3 spans 17 amino acids. The CDR3 DNA sequence: TGCGCCAGCAGGGAGGGACAGGGGGCCCGGAATAATTCACCCCTCCACTTT. Translating gives CASREGQGARNNSPLHF.

V is TRBV30 and J is TRBJ2-3; D is undetermined. Germline lookup yields CDR1 GTSNPN and CDR2 SVGIG (reference sequence). Trimming removed 0 bases at V and 3 bases at J, with 13 bases between. The CDR3 is made up of 15 amino acids. CDR3 coding DNA: TGTGCCTGGAGTGTAATTGGCCCTGAAACAGATACGCAGTATTTT. Protein: CAWSVIGPETDTQYF.

The V and J genes are TRBV7-9 and TRBJ2-7; D possibly corresponds to TRBD1 (6 bases). V was clipped by 3 bases and J by 5 bases, with 17 bases between them. Germline values: CDR1 SEHNR, CDR2 FQNEAQ (reference sequence). The CDR3 is 15 amino acids. Here the CDR3 DNA reads TGTGCCAGCAGCTTGGCAGGGGCAGGTTTTAACGAGCAGTACGTC. Amino acids: CASSLAGAGFNEQYV.

This chain uses TRBV11-2 with TRBJ1-1, with D unresolved. There are 14 residues in the CDR3. Germline V gene lookup returns CDR1 SGHAT and CDR2 FQNNGV. V shed 5 bases and J shed 3 bases, with 13 bases lying between them. CDR3 amino acids: CASSMTDGYTEAFF. DNA of the CDR3: TGTGCCAGCAGCATGACGGATGGATACACTGAAGCTTTCTTT.

The chain carries TRBV18 and TRBJ2-4, with D perhaps TRBD1 (5 bases). The ends were cut back, 3 bases at V and 8 bases at J, with 23 bases in the middle. The CDR3 has 17 residues. Germline loops: CDR1 KGHSH, CDR2 LQKENI. CDR3 sequence (DNA): TGTGCCAGCTCACCCCCGAGCAGGGATGGGCAAAAATACATTCAGTACTTC. Amino acid sequence: CASSPPSRDGQKYIQYF.

The chain's CDR3 is CASVPGQGGNEKLFF. The CDR3 DNA sequence: TGTGCCAGCGTACCCGGACAGGGTGGGAATGAAAAACTGTTTTTT. This chain uses TRBV4-2 with TRBJ1-4; TRBD1 matches 8 bases. The CDR3 consists of 15 residues. Germline CDR1 is LGHNA and CDR2 is YNFKEQ. V shed 8 bases, J shed 5 bases, and the junction held 10 bases outside the gene matches.

The chain couples TRBV5-1 to TRBJ2-1; D call uncertain. The CDR3 runs to 11 residues. CDR1 and CDR2 (germline): SGHRS, YFSETQ. Trimming removed 2 bases at V and 10 bases at J, with 7 bases between. CDR3 in DNA: TGCGCCAGCAGCTTAGGGCCCGAGCAGTTCTTC. Protein product: CASSLGPEQFF.

This clone was detected only a few times. This chain connects TRBV4-1 to TRBJ1-2; 11 nucleotides align to TRBD1. In germline, CDR1 is MGHRA, CDR2 YSYEKL. V was pared by 4 bases and J by 6 bases, with 4 bases of the junction left unmatched. The CDR3 sequence is 14 residues long. The CDR3 loop reads CASSLGTGGNGYTF. CDR3 DNA: TGCGCCAGCAGCCTTGGGACAGGGGGTAATGGCTACACCTTC.

The rearrangement uses TRBV28 and TRBJ1-5, with D perhaps TRBD1 (5 bases). The CDR3 loop spans 15 amino acids. Germline CDR1 MDHEN, CDR2 SYDVKM. V dropped 6 bases and J dropped 5 bases, with 17 bases sitting between them. This chain's CDR3 is CASSRPRGFYQPQHF. CDR3 in DNA: TGTGCCAGCAGCCGTCCGAGGGGATTTTATCAGCCCCAGCATTTT.

The chain is built from TRBV3-1 (or the pseudogene TRBV3-2) and TRBJ2-7; tentative D call: TRBD1 (5 bases). This CDR3 is 14 amino acids long. The ends were cut back, 0 bases at V and 5 bases at J, with 11 bases in the middle. Germline CDR1 LGHDT, CDR2 YNNKEL (reference sequence). Here the CDR3 reads CASSQDRRADEQYV. CDR3 nucleotide sequence: TGTGCCAGCAGCCAAGATCGCAGGGCGGACGAGCAGTACGTC.

The chain joins TRBV2 to TRBJ1-6; 8 nucleotides line up with TRBD1. This CDR3 spans 15 amino acids. Germline CDR1 is SNHLY and CDR2 is FYNNEI. With 4 bases clipped from V and 10 bases from J, the junction kept 9 bases outside the gene matches. The CDR3 protein is CASSGQGTGGSPLHF. The CDR3 region has the DNA TGTGCCAGCAGTGGACAGGGGACGGGAGGGTCACCCCTCCACTTT.

This chain joins TRBV5-1 and TRBJ2-1, with D tentatively TRBD2 (6 bases). CDR1 and CDR2 (germline): SGHRS, YFSETQ. V lost 4 bases and J lost 3, with 14 bases in between. The CDR3 runs to 15 residues. This CDR3 is CASSPGLSIYNEQFF. DNA for the CDR3: TGCGCCAGCAGCCCGGGACTTTCAATCTACAATGAGCAGTTCTTC.

This clone was counted only a few times. The chain joins TRBV5-1 to TRBJ1-1; no firm D call. V gave up 0 bases and J gave up 5 bases, with 11 bases separating them. Germline loops: CDR1 SGHRS, CDR2 YFSETQ. The CDR3 contains 14 residues. This CDR3 reads CASSLAGGTTEAFF. The CDR3, as DNA: TGCGCCAGCAGCTTGGCGGGCGGAACAACTGAAGCTTTCTTT.

The chain links TRBV19 to TRBJ1-1, with TRBD1 matching 10 bases. This CDR3 region has 15 residues. With V trimmed by 5 bases and J by 5 bases, 8 bases remained unmatched. Germline lookup yields CDR1 LNHDA and CDR2 SQIVND (reference sequence). The CDR3 nucleotides are TGTGCCAGTAGTTCTTGGACAGGGGGAGGAACTGAAGCTTTCTTT. Translating gives CASSSWTGGGTEAFF.

The gene calls are TRBV24-1 and TRBJ2-5, with D maybe TRBD2 (7 bases). V was shortened by 3 bases and J by 4 bases, with 14 bases between the two germline ends. The germline V gene has CDR1 KGHDR and CDR2 SFDVKD. The CDR3 covers 15 residues. The CDR3 protein is CATSDGGGPGETQYF. The CDR3 DNA sequence: TGTGCCACCAGTGATGGGGGGGGGCCGGGAGAGACCCAGTACTTC.

Concerning this clone: Additional DNA sequences in this sample encode the identical CDR3. The chain is built from TRBV5-1 and TRBJ2-1; TRBD1 might be the D (6 bases). The CDR3 is made up of 14 amino acids. The germline CDR1 and CDR2 sequences are SGHRS and YFSETQ. V dropped 2 bases and J dropped 2 bases, with 8 bases sitting between them. The CDR3 DNA follows: TGCGCCAGCAGCTTACAGGGAACCTACAATGAGCAGTTCTTC. Translated: CASSLQGTYNEQFF. Full variable domain (remainder filled in from reference TRBV5-1 and TRBJ2-1): KAGVTQTPRYLIKTRGQQVTLSCSPISGHRSVSWYQQTPGQGLQFLFEYFSETQRNKGNFPGRFSGRQFSNSRSEMNVSTLELGDSALYLCASSLQGTYNEQFFGPGTRLTVL.

This clone was detected a few times. The chain recombines TRBV7-2 with TRBJ2-3, with TRBD2 matching over 7 bases. V lost 10 bases, J lost 0 bases, and 7 bases stayed unmatched. The CDR3 covers 14 residues. Germline CDR1 is SGHTA and CDR2 is FQGNSA. The CDR3 reads CAISGSFSTDTQYF. The CDR3 coding sequence is TGTGCCATTAGCGGGTCCTTCAGCACAGATACGCAGTATTTT.

This clone has a handful of counts. V and J are TRBV5-5 and TRBJ2-2, with TRBD2 matching over 8 bases. V was pared by 4 bases and J by 4 bases, with 9 bases of the junction left unmatched. In germline, CDR1 is SGHKS, CDR2 YYEKEE (reference sequence). This CDR3 is built from 16 residues. CDR3: CASSLARGGSTGELFF. In DNA form, the CDR3 reads TGTGCCAGCAGCCTTGCTCGCGGGGGGTCCACCGGGGAGCTGTTTTTT.

The chain has TRBV12-3 or TRBV12-4 and TRBJ2-7, with D unresolved. Between the trimmed V and J ends, which lost 3 bases and 6 bases, there was a span of 12 bases. CDR3 size: 13 residues. The CDR3 region is CASSFSSSGEQYV. The CDR3 DNA reads TGTGCCAGCAGTTTTTCCTCGTCCGGCGAGCAGTACGTC.

This chain joins TRBV5-1 and TRBJ2-5; D remains ambiguous. The CDR3 sequence is 14 residues long. Germline V CDR1 and CDR2: SGHRS, YFSETQ. Between the trimmed V and J ends, which lost 0 bases and 5 bases, there was a span of 11 bases. The DNA for the CDR3 is TGCGCCAGCAGCTTGGGGTCCTCCGGCGAGACCCAGTACTTC. This encodes CASSLGSSGETQYF.

J is TRBJ2-6 and V is TRBV2; D remains ambiguous. Germline V gene sequence: CDR1 SNHLY, CDR2 FYNNEI. Deletions cut 6 bases from V and 0 bases from J, with 9 bases between. The CDR3 loop spans 15 amino acids. CDR3 sequence (DNA): TGTGCCAGCAGAAAGAGCAGCTCTGGGGCCAACGTCCTGACTTTC. Amino acids: CASRKSSSGANVLTF. The whole variable domain, filled in from reference TRBV2 and TRBJ2-6, reads EPEVTQTPSHQVTQMGQEVILRCVPISNHLYFYWYRQILGQKVEFLVSFYNNEISEKSEIFDDQFSVERPDGSNFTLKIRSTKLEDSAMYFCASRKSSSGANVLTFGAGSRLTVL.

V usage is TRBV15 and J usage is TRBJ1-2; D remains unclear. The germline gives CDR1 LNHNV, CDR2 YYDKDF (reference sequence). The CDR3 covers 14 residues. The V and J ends lost 0 bases and 2 bases respectively, with 7 bases between them. The CDR3 DNA sequence: TGTGCCACCAGCAGAGAAGTTCCGAACTATGGCTACACCTTC. This codes for CATSREVPNYGYTF. Full variable domain (rest looked up from reference TRBV15 and TRBJ1-2): DAMVIQNPRYQVTQFGKPVTLSCSQTLNHNVMYWYQQKSSQAPKLLFHYYDKDFNNEADTPDNFQSRRPNTSFCFLDIRSPGLGDTAMYLCATSREVPNYGYTFGSGTRLTVV.